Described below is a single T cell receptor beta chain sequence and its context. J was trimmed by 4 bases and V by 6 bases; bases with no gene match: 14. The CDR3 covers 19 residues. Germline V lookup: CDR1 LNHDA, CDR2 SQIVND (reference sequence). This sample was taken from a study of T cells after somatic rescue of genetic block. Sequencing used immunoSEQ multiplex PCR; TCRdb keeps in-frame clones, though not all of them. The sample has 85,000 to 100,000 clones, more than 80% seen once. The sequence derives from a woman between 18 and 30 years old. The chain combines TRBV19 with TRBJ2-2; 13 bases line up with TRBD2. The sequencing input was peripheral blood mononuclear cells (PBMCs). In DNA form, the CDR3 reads TGTGCCAGTAGGTGGTCCGGACTAGCGGGAGTTTGGGTCACCGGGGAGCTGTTTTTT. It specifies CASRWSGLAGVWVTGELFF.